The source of this TCR beta chain is a study of blood T cell repertoires in COVID-19. Study context: Some COVID-19 samples were acute and others convalescent; all came from the United States, Italy and Spain. The cDNA or gDNA used as material had been derived from T cells, B-cell-depleted T cells, or PBMCs.

The trim removed 2 bases at V and 4 bases at J, leaving 10 bases unmatched. From germline, CDR1 is MGHRA and CDR2 YSYEKL. The CDR3 has 18 residues. Original processing methods: Estimation of nucleated cell counts was performed using reference gene primer amplification. Clones were read by immunoSEQ multiplex PCR, and TCRdb kept only the in-frame ones, dropping some. V, J and clone size are taken as reported in that table, and D and trimming were inferred from the DNA itself. The sample carries around 310,000 clones, over 75% recorded once. Self-reported history from a screening survey and questionnaire set each donor's cohort.

This clonotype was obtained from a woman in her thirties or forties who had recovered from COVID-19. The chain uses TRBV4-1 and TRBJ2-1; 11 bases line up with TRBD2. Source material: PBMCs or T cells enriched from blood (not recorded which). CDR3 protein: CASSQWVAGGPGYNEQFF. As DNA, the CDR3 is TGCGCCAGCAGCCAATGGGTAGCGGGAGGGCCAGGGTACAATGAGCAGTTCTTC.